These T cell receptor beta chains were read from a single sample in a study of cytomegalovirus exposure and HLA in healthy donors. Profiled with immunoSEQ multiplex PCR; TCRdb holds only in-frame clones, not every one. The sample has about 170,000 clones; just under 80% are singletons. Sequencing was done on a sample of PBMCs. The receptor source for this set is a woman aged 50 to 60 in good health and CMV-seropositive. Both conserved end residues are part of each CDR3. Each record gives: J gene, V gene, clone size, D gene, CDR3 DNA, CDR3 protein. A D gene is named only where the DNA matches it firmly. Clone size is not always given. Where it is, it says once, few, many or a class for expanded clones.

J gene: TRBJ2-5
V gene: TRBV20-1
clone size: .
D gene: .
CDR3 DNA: TGCAGTGCTAGAGATGGCGGGGCCCAGTACTTC
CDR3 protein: CSARDGGAQYF

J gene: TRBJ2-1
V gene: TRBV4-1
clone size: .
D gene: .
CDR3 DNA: TGCGCCAGCAGCTTTGGACAGACCTACAATGAGCAGTTCTTC
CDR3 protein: CASSFGQTYNEQFF

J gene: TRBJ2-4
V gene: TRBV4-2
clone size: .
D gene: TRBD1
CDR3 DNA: TGTGCCAGCAGCCAAGGACAGGGGGGGGACATTCAGTACTTC
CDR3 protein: CASSQGQGGDIQYF

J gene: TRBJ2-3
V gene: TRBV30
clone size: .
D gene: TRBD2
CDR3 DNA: TGTGCCTCCGCCAGCGGGGGGGCCGCAGATACGCAGTATTTT
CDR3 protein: CASASGGAADTQYF

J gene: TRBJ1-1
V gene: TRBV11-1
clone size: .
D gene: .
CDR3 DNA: TGTGCCAGCAGCGCGGGGTTAGTCACTGAAGCTTTCTTT
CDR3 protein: CASSAGLVTEAFF

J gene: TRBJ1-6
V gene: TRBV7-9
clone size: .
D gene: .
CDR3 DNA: TGTGCCAGCAGCTTAGCGCGAGGATATAATTCACCCCTCCACTTT
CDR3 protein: CASSLARGYNSPLHF

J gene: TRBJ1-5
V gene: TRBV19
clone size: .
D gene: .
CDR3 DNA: TGTGCCAGTAGTATGATCGAAAGGGGATATCAGCCCCAGCATTTT
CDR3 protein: CASSMIERGYQPQHF

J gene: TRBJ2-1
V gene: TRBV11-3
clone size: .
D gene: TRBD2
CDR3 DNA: TGTGCCAGCAGCTTAGTTGGCAGATCCTTAGCGGGGGGGCTGGACAATGAGCAGTTCTTC
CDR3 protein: CASSLVGRSLAGGLDNEQFF

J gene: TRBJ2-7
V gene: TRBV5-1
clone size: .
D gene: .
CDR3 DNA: TGCGCCAGCAGCTTGGTCCCCCGGGACTTTATGTACTTC
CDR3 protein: CASSLVPRDFMYF

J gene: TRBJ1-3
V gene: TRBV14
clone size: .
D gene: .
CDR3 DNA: TGTGCCAGCAGCCCTATGGTGTCCTCTGGAAACACCATATATTTT
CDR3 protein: CASSPMVSSGNTIYF

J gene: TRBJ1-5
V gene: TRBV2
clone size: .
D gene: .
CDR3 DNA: TGTGCCAGCAGGGAGGGGGAGGGACAGCCCCAGCATTTT
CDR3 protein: CASREGEGQPQHF

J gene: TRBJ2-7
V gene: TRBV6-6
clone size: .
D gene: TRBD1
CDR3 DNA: TGTGCCAGCAGTTACTCCACCGGGACAGGGGGACAGGAGCAGTACTTC
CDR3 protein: CASSYSTGTGGQEQYF

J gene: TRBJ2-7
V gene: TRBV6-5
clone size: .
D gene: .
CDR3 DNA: TGTGCCAGCAGTTACTCATACAGTTCCTACGAGCAGTACTTC
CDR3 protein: CASSYSYSSYEQYF

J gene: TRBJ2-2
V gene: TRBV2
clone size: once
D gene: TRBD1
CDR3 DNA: TGTGCCAGCAAAGGGACAGGGAATACCGGGGAGCTGTTTTTT
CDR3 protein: CASKGTGNTGELFF

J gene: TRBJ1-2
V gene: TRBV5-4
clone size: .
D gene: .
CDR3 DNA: TGTGCCAGCAGCTTGGAAGGCAGGATGTCCTTGTTGTCCTTC
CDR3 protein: CASSLEGRMSLLSF

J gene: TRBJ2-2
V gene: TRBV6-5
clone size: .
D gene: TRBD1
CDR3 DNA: TGTGCCAGCAGTTACGGGGACAGGGTAACCGGGGAGCTGTTTTTT
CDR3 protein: CASSYGDRVTGELFF

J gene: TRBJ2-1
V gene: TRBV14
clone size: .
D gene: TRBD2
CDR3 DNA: TGTGCCAGCAGCCGGCGGGGGGCCCTTTACAATGAGCAGTTCTTC
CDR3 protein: CASSRRGALYNEQFF

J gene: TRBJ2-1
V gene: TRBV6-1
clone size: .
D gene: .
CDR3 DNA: TGTGCCAGCAGTCCCGGGACTGAATACAATGAGCAGTTCTTC
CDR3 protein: CASSPGTEYNEQFF

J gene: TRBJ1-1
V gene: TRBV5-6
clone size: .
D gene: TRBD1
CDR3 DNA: TGTGCCAGCAGCTTGCGGGGAGCAGGGGGAAGAACTGAAGCTTTCTTT
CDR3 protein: CASSLRGAGGRTEAFF

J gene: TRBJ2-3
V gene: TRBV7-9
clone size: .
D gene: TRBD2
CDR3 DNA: TGTGCCAGCAGCCCGACTAGCGGGGACTTATCTAGCACAGATACGCAGTATTTT
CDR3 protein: CASSPTSGDLSSTDTQYF

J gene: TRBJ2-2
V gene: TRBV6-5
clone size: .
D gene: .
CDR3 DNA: TGTGCCAGCAGTACAGGGAGCGCCGGGGAGCTGTTTTTT
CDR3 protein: CASSTGSAGELFF

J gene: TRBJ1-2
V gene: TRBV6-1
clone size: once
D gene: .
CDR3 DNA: TGTGCCAGCCCTTCCAGGGATCCTCCCTATGGCTACACCTTC
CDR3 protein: CASPSRDPPYGYTF

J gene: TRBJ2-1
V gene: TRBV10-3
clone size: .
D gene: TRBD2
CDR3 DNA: TGTGCCATCAGTGACTCCAGACTAGCGGGGGTGAATGAGCAGTTCTTC
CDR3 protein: CAISDSRLAGVNEQFF

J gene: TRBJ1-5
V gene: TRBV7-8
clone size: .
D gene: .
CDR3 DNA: TGTGCCAGCAGGGCAGTCTCCAATCAGCCCCAGCATTTT
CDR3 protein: CASRAVSNQPQHF

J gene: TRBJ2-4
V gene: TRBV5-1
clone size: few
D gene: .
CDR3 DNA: TGCGCCAGCAGCCGTTGGGCCCTGACGGATTCCAAAAACATTCAGTACTTC
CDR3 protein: CASSRWALTDSKNIQYF

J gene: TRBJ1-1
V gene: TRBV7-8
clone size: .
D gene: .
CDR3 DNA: TGTTCCAGCAGCTCTTACCCTCGACGGGAAAAATACACTGAAGCTTTCTTT
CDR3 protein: CSSSSYPRREKYTEAFF

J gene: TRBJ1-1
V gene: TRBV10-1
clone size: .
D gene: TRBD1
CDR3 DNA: TGCGCCAGCAGTCAGCAGGGGGACTCCGACACTGAAGCTTTCTTT
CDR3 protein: CASSQQGDSDTEAFF

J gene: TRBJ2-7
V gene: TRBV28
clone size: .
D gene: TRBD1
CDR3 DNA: TGTGCCAGCGGAGACAGGGGGATCTCCTACGAGCAGTACTTC
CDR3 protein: CASGDRGISYEQYF

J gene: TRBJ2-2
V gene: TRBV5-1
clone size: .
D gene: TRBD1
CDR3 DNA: TGCGCCAGCAGCTTCCTCGGGACAGTTAACACCGGGGAGCTGTTTTTT
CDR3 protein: CASSFLGTVNTGELFF

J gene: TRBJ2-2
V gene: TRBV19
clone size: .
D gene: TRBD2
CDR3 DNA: TGTGCCAGTAGTGTGACTAGCGGGGGGGCAATCGGGGAGCTGTTTTTT
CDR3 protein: CASSVTSGGAIGELFF

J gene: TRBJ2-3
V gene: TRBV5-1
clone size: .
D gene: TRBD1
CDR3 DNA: TGCGCCAGCAGAGGACAGGACGGAACCACAGATACGCAGTATTTT
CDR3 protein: CASRGQDGTTDTQYF

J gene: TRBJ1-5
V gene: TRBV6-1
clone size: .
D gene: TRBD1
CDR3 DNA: TGTGCCAGCAGTTTGACGACAGGGAGATATCAGCCCCAGCATTTT
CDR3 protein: CASSLTTGRYQPQHF

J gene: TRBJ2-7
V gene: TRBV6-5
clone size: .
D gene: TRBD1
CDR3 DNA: TGTGCCAGCACCCACGACAGGGCACCCTACGAGCAGTACTTC
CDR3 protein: CASTHDRAPYEQYF

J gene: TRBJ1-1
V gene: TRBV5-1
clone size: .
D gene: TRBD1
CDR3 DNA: TGCGCCAGCAGCTTATTAGGGACAGCCACTGAAGCTTTCTTT
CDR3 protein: CASSLLGTATEAFF

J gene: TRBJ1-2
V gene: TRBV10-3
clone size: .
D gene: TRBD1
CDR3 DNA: TGTGCCATCAGTGCCCAGGGGGCGCGGTATGGCTACACCTTC
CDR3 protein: CAISAQGARYGYTF

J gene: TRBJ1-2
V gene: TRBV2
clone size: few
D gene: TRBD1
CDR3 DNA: TGTGCCAGTAGCTGGGACAGTAACTATGGCTACACCTTC
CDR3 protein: CASSWDSNYGYTF

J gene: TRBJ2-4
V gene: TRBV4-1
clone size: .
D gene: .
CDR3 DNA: TGCGCCAGCAGCCTAAGCCCTAGAATAAACATTCAGTACTTC
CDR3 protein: CASSLSPRINIQYF

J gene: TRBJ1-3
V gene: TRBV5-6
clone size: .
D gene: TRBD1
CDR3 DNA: TGTGCCAGCAGCTTGGGAGGGGGCGGAAACACCATATATTTT
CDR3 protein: CASSLGGGGNTIYF

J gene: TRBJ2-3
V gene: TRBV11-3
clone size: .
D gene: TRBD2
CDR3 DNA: TGTGCCAGCAGCACCGGGACTAGCGTCAAAATGAGCACAGATACGCAGTATTTT
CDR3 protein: CASSTGTSVKMSTDTQYF

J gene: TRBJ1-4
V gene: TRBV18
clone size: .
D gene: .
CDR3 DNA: TGTGCCAGCTCACCTCCAAGACCCCCAGCAGGCGAAAAACTGTTTTTT
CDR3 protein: CASSPPRPPAGEKLFF

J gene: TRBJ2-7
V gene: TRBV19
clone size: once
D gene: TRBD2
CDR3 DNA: TGTGCCAGCCGAGATCCAGCGGGGGGGAGCTCCTACGAGCAGTACTTC
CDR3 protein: CASRDPAGGSSYEQYF